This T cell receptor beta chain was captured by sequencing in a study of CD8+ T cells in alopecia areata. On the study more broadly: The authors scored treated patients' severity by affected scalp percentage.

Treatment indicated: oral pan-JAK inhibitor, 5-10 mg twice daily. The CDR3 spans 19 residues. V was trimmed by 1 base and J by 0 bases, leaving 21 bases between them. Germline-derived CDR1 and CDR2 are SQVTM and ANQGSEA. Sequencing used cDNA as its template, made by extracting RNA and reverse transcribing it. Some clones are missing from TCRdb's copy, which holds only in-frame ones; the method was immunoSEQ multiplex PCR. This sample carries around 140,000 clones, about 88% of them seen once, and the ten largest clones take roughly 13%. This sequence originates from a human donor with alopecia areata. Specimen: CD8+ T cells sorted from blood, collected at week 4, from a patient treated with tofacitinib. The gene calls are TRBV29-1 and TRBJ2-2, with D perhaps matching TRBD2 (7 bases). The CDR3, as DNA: TGCAGCGTTGAAGCACCCGGGTTGGCGGGGGCCGCGAACACCGGGGAGCTGTTTTTT. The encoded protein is CSVEAPGLAGAANTGELFF.